The T cell receptor beta chain under discussion was sequenced for a study of blood T cell repertoires in COVID-19 (TCRdb year 2020). The study in broad terms: The collaborator samples originated in the United States, Italy and Spain and spanned the acute and convalescent phases of COVID-19. The material from the prospective study consisted of cDNA or gDNA derived from T cells, B-cell-depleted T cells, or PBMCs. Subjects who had been exposed to COVID-19, were actively infected with it, or had recovered from it provided the deeply sampled blood TCRbeta repertoires that made up the dataset. The repertoires were released in a freely available public database meant as a resource for research on the immune response to SARS-CoV-2. Samples came from the ongoing ImmuneRACE study (first 160 participants) plus 1,254 subjects from 6 global collaborators. Nearly every sample came with metadata listing a de-identified subject ID, COVID-19 status, age in years and sex. Where HLA class I and class II types were available, the types were taken from metadata supplied by the sample provider, not from assay-based typing. What the study reported, not specific to this receptor: The quantity of clinical and demographic metadata differed by source and by participant and was supplied without curation.

In the prospective study, participants were about 18 to 95 years old, resided in approximately 22 geographic areas of the United States, and were enrolled through a virtual design. In the prospective study, participants were assigned to cohorts based on the clinical history participants reported in a screening survey and a study questionnaire. Recovered participants in ImmuneRACE Cohort 3 were defined as having two consecutive negative NP/OP PCR tests, clearance from a healthcare professional, or resolution of symptoms. Each participant in the prospective study had whole blood, serum and a nasopharyngeal or oropharyngeal swab collected by mobile phlebotomists. Participants in the prospective study had the option to provide additional blood draws and questionnaires over a roughly two-month period. Blood samples from the prospective study were shipped frozen or at room temperature prior to DNA extraction.

TCRbeta CDR3 regions were amplified from genomic DNA by means of the immunoSEQ Assay, a bias-controlled multiplex PCR. The authors' pipeline ran thus. The number of nucleated cells in each sample was estimated by amplification of reference gene primers within the assay. To quantify the absolute abundance of each unique TCRbeta CDR3 rearrangement, sequence reads were collapsed and filtered. Productive Simpson clonality was computed per sample as the square root of Simpson's diversity index over productive rearrangements. TCRdb obtained this table from immuneACCESS and retained in-frame rearrangements with V and J assigned. These tables miss some clones; where compared with another copy, unresolved V genes account for less than half of the shortfall, and the remainder is unexplained. The V and J calls and clone size are taken from that table; D and trimming were inferred from the DNA. The sample table shows about 310,000 clones, and approximately 90% are seen once. The top ten hold 9.5% of the sample.

The germline V gene specifies SGHTA as CDR1 and FQGNSA as CDR2. The CDR3, cysteine through phenylalanine, is 14 amino acids long. The DNA shown is the 42-base CDR3, in frame from base 1. The junction carries 13 bases between V and J, which are trimmed by 7 bases and 1 base respectively. This clone was detected once. Its antigen is still unknown. Base qualities are not provided; no much larger clone lies one nucleotide away. The TCR comes from a woman in her thirties or forties who had recovered from COVID-19. The sequence links TRBV7-2 to TRBJ2-5; TRBD2 is a weak D gene call, 5 bases matching. The material sequenced was PBMCs or T cells enriched from blood (not recorded which). CDR3 reads: CASKSRGSQETQYF. The nucleotide sequence is given as TGTGCCAGCAAGTCCCGAGGGAGCCAAGAGACCCAGTACTTC.